Shown below are 9 T cell receptor beta chains from a single sample sequenced in a study of identical twins (dated by TCRdb to between 2015 and 2016). Libraries came from 5' RACE. Sequencer: Illumina HiSeq 2000. Starting from the raw public reads, TCRdb applied fastp trimming at Q25, assembled clones with MiXCR and retained in-frame beta chains. Each CDR3 protein appears once, grouped with its most common genes and DNA. Present in this sample are about 720,000 distinct CDR3 sequences, roughly 18% of which were seen just once. Jointly, the top ten make up approximately 14% of the sample. This sample was also put to use in a study of T cells expressing NK-cell markers.

The sequenced sample consisted of PBMCs. These receptors all come from a young woman in good health.

The chain has TRBV4-2 and TRBJ1-1; D call uncertain. Trimming stripped 1 base from V and 3 bases from J, with 12 bases between. This CDR3 has 15 residues. Germline-derived CDR1 and CDR2 are LGHNA and YNFKEQ. The CDR3: CASSQVVSLDTEAFF. The CDR3 coding sequence is TGTGCCAGCAGCCAAGTTGTCAGTCTTGACACTGAAGCTTTCTTT.

This clonotype was seen many times. The CDR3, as DNA: TGTGCCAGCAGACAGGGTGCTGGAAACACCATATATTTT. This sequence encodes CASRQGAGNTIYF. This chain links TRBV12-3 or TRBV12-4 with TRBJ1-3, with D perhaps matching TRBD1 (6 bases). Trimming removed 6 bases from V and 2 bases from J, with 8 bases in between. CDR3 length: 13 residues.

This clonotype has more than one count but fewer than ten. This CDR3 is CASRSRAGANVLTF. The CDR3 DNA reads as TGTGCCAGCAGATCCAGGGCTGGGGCCAACGTCCTGACTTTC. The chain couples TRBV12-3 or TRBV12-4 to TRBJ2-6, with a possible D match to TRBD1 (5 bases). Trimming pared 6 bases from V and 2 bases from J, leaving 8 bases between. The CDR3 has 14 residues.

The chain couples TRBV6-4 to TRBJ2-1, with a possible D match to TRBD1 (5 bases). The CDR3 extends over 14 amino acids. V gave up 10 bases and J gave up 0 bases, with 13 bases separating them. Germline CDR1 MRHNA, CDR2 SNTAGT. The CDR3 loop is CATRQNPSYNEQFF. DNA of the CDR3: TGTGCCACCCGACAGAATCCCTCCTACAATGAGCAGTTCTTC.

This clonotype showed up just a few times. The chain uses TRBV7-9 and TRBJ1-6; D possibly corresponds to TRBD1 (5 bases). Germline-derived CDR1 and CDR2 are SEHNR and FQNEAQ (reference sequence). The ends were cut back, 1 base at V and 10 bases at J, with 8 bases in the middle. The CDR3 spans 13 residues. The CDR3 DNA sequence: TGTGCCAGCAGCTTAGATGGGGGATCACCCCTCCACTTT. The encoded protein is CASSLDGGSPLHF.

CDR3 bases: TGTGCCTGGAGTGTTAAGGCGGGGAACTATGGCTACACCTTC. Translating it yields CAWSVKAGNYGYTF. The chain couples TRBV30 to TRBJ1-2; D unresolved. V dropped 0 bases and J dropped 2 bases, with 10 bases sitting between them. This CDR3 has 14 amino acids. The germline CDR1 and CDR2 sequences are GTSNPN and SVGIG (reference sequence).

This clonotype was seen more than once but under ten times. The genes are TRBV20-1 and TRBJ2-3, with D perhaps TRBD1 or TRBD2 (5 bases each). Trimming took 3 bases from V and 6 from J, leaving 7 bases between them. The CDR3 runs 11 residues. Germline lookup yields CDR1 DFQATT and CDR2 SNEGSKA (reference sequence). CDR3 sequence reads: CSASWGDTQYF. DNA of the CDR3: TGCAGTGCTAGTTGGGGGGATACGCAGTATTTT.

There are a few counts of this clonotype. V usage is TRBV9 and J usage is TRBJ2-1; TRBD2 agrees at 14 bases. This CDR3 is 16 amino acids long. CDR1 SGDLS and CDR2 YYNGEE come from the germline V gene. V dropped 1 base and J dropped 8; count of bases not matched to a gene: 5. The CDR3: CASSVNLGLAGDEQFF. CDR3 nucleotide sequence: TGTGCCAGCAGCGTAAATTTGGGACTAGCGGGAGATGAGCAGTTCTTC.

The chain carries TRBV29-1 and TRBJ1-2; D might be TRBD1 (6 bases). Looked up from germline, CDR1 is SQVTM and CDR2 is ANQGSEA. The CDR3 length is 12 residues. With 7 bases removed from V and 4 bases from J, the gap between germline ends came to 13 bases. CDR3 nucleotides: TGCAGCGGGGAGGGCAGGGGCTATGGCTACACCTTC. It specifies CSGEGRGYGYTF.